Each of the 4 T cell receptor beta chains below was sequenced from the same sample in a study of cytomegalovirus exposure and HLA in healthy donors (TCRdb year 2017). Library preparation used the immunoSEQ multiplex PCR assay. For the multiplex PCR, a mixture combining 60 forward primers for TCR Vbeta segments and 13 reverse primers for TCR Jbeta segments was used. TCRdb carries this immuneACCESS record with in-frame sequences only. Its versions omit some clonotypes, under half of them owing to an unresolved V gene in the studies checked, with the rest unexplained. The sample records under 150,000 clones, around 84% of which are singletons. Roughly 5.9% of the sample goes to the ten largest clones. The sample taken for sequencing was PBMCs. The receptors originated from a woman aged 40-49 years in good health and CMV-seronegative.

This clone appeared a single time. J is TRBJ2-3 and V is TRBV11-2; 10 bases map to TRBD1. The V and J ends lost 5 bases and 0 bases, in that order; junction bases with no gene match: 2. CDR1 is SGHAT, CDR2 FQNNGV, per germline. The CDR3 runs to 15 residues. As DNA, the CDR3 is TGTGCCAGCAGCCGGGGACAGGGGAGCACAGATACGCAGTATTTT. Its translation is CASSRGQGSTDTQYF.

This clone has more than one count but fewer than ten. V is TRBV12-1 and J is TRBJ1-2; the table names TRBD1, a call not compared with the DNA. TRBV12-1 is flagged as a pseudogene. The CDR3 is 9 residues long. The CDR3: CASRAPWTF. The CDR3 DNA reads TGTGCCAGCAGGGCACCGTGGACATTC.

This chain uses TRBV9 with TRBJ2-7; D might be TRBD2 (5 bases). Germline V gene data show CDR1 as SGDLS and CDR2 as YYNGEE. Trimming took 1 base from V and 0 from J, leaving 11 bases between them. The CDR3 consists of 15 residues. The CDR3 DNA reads TGTGCCAGCAGCGTAAGTAGCGCGGGCTCCTACGAGCAGTACTTC. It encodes CASSVSSAGSYEQYF. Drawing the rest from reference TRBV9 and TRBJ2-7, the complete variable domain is DSGVTQTPKHLITATGQRVTLRCSPRSGDLSVYWYQQSLDQGLQFLIQYYNGEERAKGNILERFSAQQFPDLHSELNLSSLELGDSALYFCASSVSSAGSYEQYFGPGTRLTVT.

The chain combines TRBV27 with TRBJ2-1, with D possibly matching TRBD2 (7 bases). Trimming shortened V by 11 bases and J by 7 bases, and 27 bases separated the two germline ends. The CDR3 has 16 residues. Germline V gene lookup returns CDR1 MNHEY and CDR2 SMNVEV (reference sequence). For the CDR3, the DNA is TGTGCCGCCTCAAGACTTGGCGGGGGCCACGGGAATGAGCAGTTCTTC. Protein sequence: CAASRLGGGHGNEQFF.